This entry is about one T cell receptor (beta chain). The data derive from a study of blood T cell repertoires in COVID-19. Turning to the study itself: Donors in the United States, Italy and Spain gave samples during acute or convalescent COVID-19. The cDNA or gDNA used as material had been derived from T cells, B-cell-depleted T cells, or PBMCs.

Original methodology: Nucleated cell counts were estimated from reference gene primer amplification. Profiled with immunoSEQ multiplex PCR; TCRdb holds only in-frame clones, not every one. D and trimming come from the DNA, and the V and J calls and clone size come from that table. The sample shows 80,000 to 130,000 clones, around nine tenths of them seen only once. Looked up from germline, CDR1 is MNHNY and CDR2 is SVGAGI (reference sequence). The CDR3 loop spans 15 amino acids. Trimming left V 2 bases short and J 0 bases short, with 11 bases between. The sequence came from a man in his 70s with acute or convalescent COVID-19. The specimen sequenced was peripheral blood. The J gene is TRBJ2-7, the V gene TRBV6-6, with D possibly being TRBD1 (6 bases). The CDR3 coding sequence is TGTGCCAGCAGTTACATGACAGGCAGCTCCTACGAGCAGTACTTC. It translates to CASSYMTGSSYEQYF.